The clone carrying this T cell receptor beta chain was seen only once. What it binds is not known. This sample is drawn from a study of T cell repertoires in cytomegalovirus infection. TCRdb re-called the reads with MiXCR, one entry per CDR3 protein. The data hold approximately 350,000 distinct CDR3 sequences, with roughly 36% observed a single time. The CDR3 length is 15 residues. J was trimmed by 3 bases and V by 4 bases; bases with no gene match: 5. From germline, CDR1 is MNHEY and CDR2 SMNVEV (reference sequence). The chain joins TRBV27 to TRBJ1-5, with 8 bases matching TRBD1. This receptor was identified in a human donor in good health (CMV status not recorded). Some clones in this sample may be carry-over from other donors' samples. The sample in question was cultured PBMCs, obtained from culture after CMV antigen stimulation. CDR3 bases: TGTGCCAGCAGTTCCAGACAGGGGTACAATCAGCCCCAGCATTTT. Translating gives CASSSRQGYNQPQHF.